A single sample is the source of the 19 T cell receptor beta chains below, sequenced in a study of shared clonotypes between healthy human individuals. Sequencing was performed with immunoSEQ multiplex PCR; in TCRdb, only in-frame clones are kept and a portion is missing. This sample has about 2 million clones, with 85% to 95% found just once. The sample taken for sequencing was naive CD4+ T cells sorted from blood. The subset: CD45RA+ positively selected. All receptors derive from a man aged 18 to 29 in good health.

The chain combines TRBV5-4 with TRBJ2-5, with D possibly being TRBD2 (6 bases). From germline, CDR1 is SGHNT and CDR2 YYREEE (reference sequence). The CDR3 sequence is 13 residues long. The V gene lost 2 bases and the J gene lost 5 bases, with 10 bases spanning the gap. The CDR3 coding sequence is TGTGCCAGCAGCTTCGGGAGTACGGAGACCCAGTACTTC. Its protein product is CASSFGSTETQYF.

The J gene is TRBJ2-1, the V gene TRBV11-3; 8 bases agree with TRBD2. The CDR3 totals 13 residues. Germline V CDR1 and CDR2: SGHNT, YENEEA. With 3 bases clipped from V and 6 bases from J, the junction kept 1 base outside the gene matches. This chain's CDR3 is CASSFRGGNEQFF. Here the CDR3 DNA reads TGTGCCAGCAGCTTCCGGGGGGGCAATGAGCAGTTCTTC. Full variable domain (outside the CDR3, taken from reference TRBV11-3 and TRBJ2-1): EAGVVQSPRYKIIEKKQPVAFWCNPISGHNTLYWYLQNLGQGPELLIRYENEEAVDDSQLPKDRFSAERLKGVDSTLKIQPAELGDSAVYLCASSFRGGNEQFFGPGTRLTVL.

This chain connects TRBV6-6 to TRBJ2-4; D not resolved. The V and J ends lost 10 bases and 8 bases respectively, with 12 bases between them. This CDR3 has 11 amino acids. Germline assignment: CDR1 MNHNY and CDR2 SVGAGI (reference sequence). CDR3: CATDTGYIQYF. As DNA, the CDR3 is TGTGCCACCGACACCGGATACATTCAGTACTTC.

V and J are TRBV4-1 and TRBJ1-2; D is unresolved. This CDR3 is 18 amino acids long. V lost 5 bases and J 4 bases, leaving 26 bases between the germline ends. Germline CDR1 and CDR2: MGHRA and YSYEKL. The CDR3 loop reads CASSEGFYTQLSGYGYTF. DNA of the CDR3: TGCGCCAGCAGCGAAGGCTTCTACACCCAGCTTTCGGGCTATGGCTACACCTTC.

CDR3 nucleotides: TGTGCCAGCAGCTTACATGGGCTAGCGGGTGTCCCTAGCACAGATACGCAGTATTTT. It is translated as CASSLHGLAGVPSTDTQYF. V is TRBV7-3 and J is TRBJ2-3; 8 nucleotides agree with TRBD2. Germline V gene data show CDR1 as SGHTA and CDR2 as FQGTGA. The junction had 13 bases not matched to a gene; V was cut back by 2 bases and J by 0 bases. This CDR3 region has 19 residues.

This chain links TRBV29-1 with TRBJ2-1, with unresolved D. The CDR3 has 14 residues. Germline CDR1 reads SQVTM; CDR2 reads ANQGSEA. Trimming took off 4 bases at V and 5 bases at J, with 15 bases between the two ends. CDR3: CSVGLLPLNNEQFF. CDR3 DNA: TGCAGCGTTGGGCTATTGCCCCTTAACAATGAGCAGTTCTTC.

The chain carries TRBV5-6 and TRBJ2-1; tentatively, D is TRBD1 (6 bases). V lost 4 bases, J lost 6 bases, and 17 bases lay in between. The germline gives CDR1 SGHDT, CDR2 YYEEEE. The CDR3 spans 15 residues. CDR3 residues: CASSLRPQGSNEQFF. In DNA form, the CDR3 reads TGTGCCAGCAGCCTCCGACCACAGGGCTCCAATGAGCAGTTCTTC.

The V gene is TRBV2, the J gene TRBJ1-2; no firm D call. The germline V gene encodes CDR1 SNHLY and CDR2 FYNNEI. This CDR3 has 14 residues. V was trimmed by 6 bases and J by 2 bases, leaving 13 bases between them. CDR3 DNA: TGTGCCAGCAGCGCTTCGACGGGGAACTATGGCTACACCTTC. Its protein product is CASSASTGNYGYTF.

The chain links TRBV4-1 to TRBJ1-2; D is unclear. CDR3 length: 15 residues. The V gene lost 0 bases and the J gene lost 8 bases, with 16 bases spanning the gap. Germline-derived CDR1 and CDR2 are MGHRA and YSYEKL. The DNA for the CDR3 is TGCGCCAGCAGCCAAGACCCGGGAAAGACGTTCGGCTACACCTTC. Encoded protein: CASSQDPGKTFGYTF.

Details on this clone: Other DNA sequences in this specimen translate into the identical CDR3. The chain couples TRBV18 to TRBJ2-7, with D perhaps matching TRBD1 (6 bases). Germline CDR1 and CDR2: KGHSH and LQKENI. The CDR3 is made up of 13 amino acids. Trimming took off 6 bases at V and 1 base at J, with 10 bases between the two ends. CDR3 DNA sequence: TGTGCCAGCTCCTTGGACAGTTCCTACGAGCAGTACTTC. It yields the protein CASSLDSSYEQYF.

V usage is TRBV21-1 and J usage is TRBJ2-5; the tabulated D call, TRBD1, remains unverified against the DNA. TRBV21-1 counts as a pseudogene. The CDR3 loop spans 18 amino acids. In DNA, the CDR3 is TGTGCCAGCAGCAAATTCGGTGAACAGGGGCGTCATTGGGAGACCCAGTACTTC. It translates to CASSKFGEQGRHWETQYF.

The chain is built from TRBV4-1 and TRBJ2-3; no reliable D call. The CDR3 loop spans 15 amino acids. The V and J ends lost 1 base and 0 bases respectively, with 8 bases between them. Germline-derived CDR1 and CDR2 are MGHRA and YSYEKL. CDR3 sequence: CASSQGSGSTDTQYF. The DNA for the CDR3 is TGCGCCAGCAGCCAAGGGTCGGGCAGCACAGATACGCAGTATTTT.

V gene TRBV4-1 combines with J gene TRBJ1-4; 8 positions agree with TRBD1. V lost 3 bases and J lost 5; bases outside the gene matches: 23. The CDR3 spans 21 residues. Germline CDR1 and CDR2: MGHRA and YSYEKL. The CDR3 is CASSQDSPGQGVLGGNEKLFF. The DNA for the CDR3 is TGCGCCAGCAGCCAGGATTCTCCTGGACAGGGAGTTCTTGGGGGAAATGAAAAACTGTTTTTT.

As for this clone: The same CDR3 is also encoded by other DNA sequences in this sample. The rearrangement joins TRBV6-1 to TRBJ1-1; no firm D call. Trimming removed 6 bases from V and 2 bases from J, with 10 bases in between. From germline, CDR1 is MNHNS and CDR2 SASEGT. This CDR3 region has 13 residues. CDR3 sequence reads: CASRAGENTEAFF. The CDR3 nucleotides are TGTGCCAGCAGGGCCGGGGAAAACACTGAAGCTTTCTTT.

The chain combines TRBV5-6 with TRBJ1-5, with D hard to call. The CDR3 totals 13 residues. CDR1 is SGHDT and CDR2 is YYEEEE in the germline V gene. Trimming shortened V by 1 base and J by 4 bases, and 6 bases separated the two germline ends. CDR3 in DNA: TGTGCCAGCAGCTTGAACCTTAATCAGCCCCAGCATTTT. Translation gives CASSLNLNQPQHF.

J is TRBJ1-2 and V is TRBV10-3; the D is unclear. V was cut by 2 bases and J by 6 bases, with 7 bases left in between. The germline V gene has CDR1 ENHRY and CDR2 SYGVKD. This CDR3 comprises 12 residues. For the CDR3, the DNA is TGTGCCATCAGTGAGGGCGGCAATGGCTACACCTTC. Amino acids: CAISEGGNGYTF.

The chain has TRBV5-1 and TRBJ1-1, with 7 bases aligning to TRBD1. In germline, CDR1 is SGHRS, CDR2 YFSETQ. V shed 5 bases, J shed 9 bases, and the junction held 13 bases outside the gene matches. This CDR3 contains 14 residues. The CDR3 bases are TGCGCCAGCAGGGGTAGTACAGGGGCCGCTCAAGCTTTCTTT. Protein: CASRGSTGAAQAFF.

The chain carries TRBV28 and TRBJ1-4; unclear D gene. The CDR3 runs to 15 residues. The germline V and J ends were trimmed by 3 bases and 5 bases, with 13 bases remaining between them. The germline CDR1 and CDR2 sequences are MDHEN and SYDVKM. This CDR3 is CASSFMGPGNEKLFF. CDR3 coding DNA: TGTGCCAGCAGTTTTATGGGTCCGGGGAATGAAAAACTGTTTTTT.

The rearrangement links TRBV2 to TRBJ2-7; D gene uncertain. CDR3 size: 14 residues. Germline V gene lookup returns CDR1 SNHLY and CDR2 FYNNEI. Trimming pared 4 bases from V and 6 bases from J, leaving 16 bases between. CDR3 sequence (DNA): TGTGCCAGCAGTGCTTCTGTCAGCCCAGGCGAGCAGTACTTC. Encoded protein: CASSASVSPGEQYF. Complete variable domain (other parts from reference TRBV2 and TRBJ2-7): EPEVTQTPSHQVTQMGQEVILRCVPISNHLYFYWYRQILGQKVEFLVSFYNNEISEKSEIFDDQFSVERPDGSNFTLKIRSTKLEDSAMYFCASSASVSPGEQYFGPGTRLTVT.